Presented here are 2 T cell receptor beta chains from one specimen sequenced in a study of chemoradiotherapy in HPV16-positive cancers. The method was immunoSEQ multiplex PCR; TCRdb's version includes in-frame clones alone and lacks a portion of them. The repertoire holds over 5,000 clones, about 88% seen once, with around 2% in the top ten. The sample was tumor tissue, taken from a patient who underwent chemoradiotherapy. The receptors shown here come from a human donor with HPV-associated anogenital cancer.

The chain combines TRBV7-8 with TRBJ1-2; TRBD1 agrees at 9 bases. This CDR3 region has 15 residues. The ends lost 5 bases at V and 5 bases at J; junction bases unmatched: 9. Germline V gives CDR1 SGHVS, CDR2 FQNEAQ. Here the CDR3 reads CASSARGGTGYGYTF. The CDR3, as DNA: TGTGCCAGCAGCGCCAGGGGGGGGACAGGGTATGGCTACACCTTC.

The chain carries TRBV7-9 and TRBJ2-7; D gene uncertain. CDR3 length equals 13 residues. With 1 base removed from V and 0 bases from J, the gap between germline ends came to 4 bases. Germline values: CDR1 SEHNR, CDR2 FQNEAQ (reference sequence). The CDR3 spells CASSLDPSYEQYF. The CDR3 DNA sequence: TGTGCCAGCAGCTTAGACCCCTCCTACGAGCAGTACTTC. Together with reference TRBV7-9 and TRBJ2-7, the CDR3 gives the full variable domain: DTGVSQNPRHKITKRGQNVTFRCDPISEHNRLYWYRQTLGQGPEFLTYFQNEAQLEKSRLLSDRFSAERPKGSFSTLEIQRTEQGDSAMYLCASSLDPSYEQYFGPGTRLTVT.